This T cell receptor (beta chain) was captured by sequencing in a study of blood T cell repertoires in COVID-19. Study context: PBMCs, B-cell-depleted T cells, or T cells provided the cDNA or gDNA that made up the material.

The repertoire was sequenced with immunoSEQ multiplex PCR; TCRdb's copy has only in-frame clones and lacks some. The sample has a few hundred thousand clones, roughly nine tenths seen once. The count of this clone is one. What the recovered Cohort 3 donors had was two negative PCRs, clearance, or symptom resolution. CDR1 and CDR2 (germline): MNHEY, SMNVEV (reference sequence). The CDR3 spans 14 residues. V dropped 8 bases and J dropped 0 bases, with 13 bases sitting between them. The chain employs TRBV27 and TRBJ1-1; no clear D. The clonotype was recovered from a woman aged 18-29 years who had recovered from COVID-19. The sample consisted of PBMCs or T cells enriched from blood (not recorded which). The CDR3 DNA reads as TGTGCCAGCGTACCGAGTGTTATGAACACTGAAGCTTTCTTT. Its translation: CASVPSVMNTEAFF.